This TCR beta chain originates from a study of T cells after yellow fever vaccination. Study details: SMART-Seq v4 Ultra Low Input prepared the low-cell-number fractions. Study outcomes and limitations: Overlap between CD4 and CD8 compartments was detected for a small share of clonotypes.

This clonotype has more than one count but fewer than ten. Its specificity is not known. TCRdb re-called the 5' RACE reads with MiXCR, one entry per CDR3 protein. The top ten hold around 1.1% of the sample, which has 200,000 to 300,000 distinct CDR3 sequences, approximately 6.3% seen once. CDR1 is SGHRS and CDR2 is YFSETQ in the germline V gene. Between the trimmed V and J ends, which lost 7 bases and 2 bases, there was a span of 14 bases. The CDR3 runs 14 residues. This clonotype was obtained from a man under 40 who received the YFV17D yellow fever vaccine. The chain recombines TRBV5-1 with TRBJ2-3, with D perhaps TRBD2 (7 bases). The material sequenced was CD4+ T cells sorted from PBMCs, taken on the day of the yellow fever booster vaccination. The CDR3 here is CASLGGGDTDTQYF. The CDR3 DNA reads as TGCGCCAGCCTGGGAGGGGGTGACACAGATACGCAGTATTTT.